This TCR beta chain stems from a study of shared T cell receptors in the human thymus. Repertoires were generated with immunoSEQ multiplex PCR, while TCRdb's copy carries only in-frame clones and drops some. The sample holds around 340,000 clones; more than 85% are singletons and the top ten take around 0.018%. This clone was seen once. Germline assignment: CDR1 MNHEY and CDR2 SMNVEV (reference sequence). This CDR3 spans 16 amino acids. Trimming left V 4 bases short and J 1 base short, with 17 bases between. The source of this sequence is a human donor. V is TRBV27 and J is TRBJ2-7; D may match TRBD1 or TRBD2 (6 bases each). What was sequenced was thymocytes. The DNA for the CDR3 is TGTGCCAGCAGTTACAGAAAAAGGGGGAGGTCCTACGAGCAGTACTTC. This translates into CASSYRKRGRSYEQYF.